A single sample is the source of the 29 T cell receptor beta chains below, sequenced in a study of Graves' ophthalmopathy and Graves' hyperthyroidism. The authors amplified TCR beta CDR3 regions from RNA transcripts. Amplification began with first-round RT-PCR using HTBI primers, then second-round multiplex PCR was performed. TCRdb fed the multiplex PCR reads into MiXCR, producing one record per CDR3 protein. The table lists about 220,000 distinct CDR3 sequences, roughly a fifth of them singletons. Specimen: peripheral blood. These TCRs come from a woman aged 45-60 years with Graves' ophthalmopathy.

This clonotype was picked up many times. The chain has TRBV2 and TRBJ1-1; 9 nucleotides line up with TRBD1. The V gene end was trimmed by 6 bases and the J gene end by 4 bases; junction bases not matched to a gene: 6. Germline V lookup: CDR1 SNHLY, CDR2 FYNNEI. The CDR3 extends over 14 amino acids. The CDR3 region is CASRQTGGATEAFF. CDR3 sequence (DNA): TGTGCCAGCAGGCAGACAGGGGGTGCCACTGAAGCTTTCTTT.

J is TRBJ2-7 and V is TRBV2, with 8 bases that match TRBD2. CDR3 length equals 13 residues. The V gene's germline CDR1 is SNHLY and CDR2 FYNNEI. V was clipped by 7 bases and J by 2 bases; unmatched bases: 4. The CDR3 reads CASMGGGPYEQYF. As DNA, the CDR3 is TGTGCCAGCATGGGCGGGGGGCCCTACGAGCAGTACTTC.

This clonotype was seen a handful of times. This may arise from a read error, as a much more abundant clone is one base away. The chain has TRBV19 and TRBJ1-6, with a tentative D call TRBD1 (6 bases). Germline lookup yields CDR1 LNHDA and CDR2 SQIVND (reference sequence). The CDR3 runs to 15 residues. Between the trimmed V and J ends, which lost 5 bases and 6 bases, there was a span of 14 bases. CDR3 DNA: TGTGCCAGTAGTGCGACGACAGGTGGTAATTCACCCCTCCACTTT. Translating it yields CASSATTGGNSPLHF.

The chain links TRBV11-2 to TRBJ2-7, with D tentatively TRBD1 (7 bases). The V gene lost 5 bases and the J gene lost 3 bases, with 11 bases spanning the gap. In germline, CDR1 is SGHAT, CDR2 FQNNGV. The CDR3 contains 13 residues. CDR3 nucleotides: TGTGCCAGCAGCAACAGGGGAGGCTACGAGCAGTACTTC. Protein: CASSNRGGYEQYF.

At least ten counts were recorded for this clonotype. V usage is TRBV6-4 and J usage is TRBJ1-1; 7 bases are shared with TRBD1. Germline trimming cut 7 bases from V and 0 bases from J; bases unmatched to any gene: 14. This CDR3 has 17 residues. Germline lookup yields CDR1 MRHNA and CDR2 SNTAGT. CDR3 coding DNA: TGTGCCAGCAATACAGGGGCAGGGGTTGAGGTGAACACTGAAGCTTTCTTT. Translating gives CASNTGAGVEVNTEAFF.

This clonotype has at least ten counts. The CDR3 DNA reads TGTGCCAGCAGTTACGGGGGGCGGACCTACGAGCAGTACTTC. This encodes CASSYGGRTYEQYF. The J gene is TRBJ2-7, the V gene TRBV6-5; D is tentatively TRBD1 or TRBD2 (6 bases each). The germline V gene has CDR1 MNHEY and CDR2 SVGAGI. The CDR3 has 14 amino acids. The V end was cut by 2 bases, the J end by 2 bases, with 10 bases between.

Ten or more counts support this clonotype. The CDR3: CASSPDRGANQPQHF. In DNA, the CDR3 is TGTGCCAGTAGCCCGGACAGGGGCGCCAATCAGCCCCAGCATTTT. This chain uses TRBV19 with TRBJ1-5; TRBD1 matches at 9 bases. The V gene's germline CDR1 is LNHDA and CDR2 SQIVND (reference sequence). Unmatched junction bases numbered 6, after V lost 6 bases and J lost 3 bases. The CDR3 consists of 15 residues.

This clonotype showed up many times. The chain combines TRBV12-3 or TRBV12-4 with TRBJ2-7; D remains ambiguous. The V and J ends lost 5 bases and 3 bases respectively, with 14 bases between them. CDR3 size: 14 residues. The CDR3 spells CASSARRQVYEQYF. Written as DNA, the CDR3 is TGTGCCAGCAGTGCCCGCCGGCAGGTCTACGAGCAGTACTTC.

Many counts were recorded for this clonotype. This chain joins TRBV27 and TRBJ1-4; D remains unclear. Per the germline V gene, CDR1 is MNHEY and CDR2 is SMNVEV (reference sequence). Deletions cut 6 bases from V and 7 bases from J, with 12 bases between. CDR3 length: 13 amino acids. The CDR3 here is CASRPLTLEKLFF. CDR3 DNA: TGTGCCAGCAGGCCCCTTACCCTTGAAAAACTGTTTTTT.

The table lists this clonotype with many counts. The V and J genes are TRBV5-1 and TRBJ1-2; D is perhaps TRBD1 (5 bases). Germline lookup yields CDR1 SGHRS and CDR2 YFSETQ. Trimming cost V 8 bases and J 4 bases, with 21 bases left between them. This CDR3 spans 15 amino acids. CDR3 sequence reads: CASHRGGEEGYGYTF. The CDR3 nucleotides are TGCGCCAGTCATCGGGGCGGGGAAGAGGGCTATGGCTACACCTTC.

This clonotype appeared many times. The chain employs TRBV9 and TRBJ1-6, with 7 bases aligning to TRBD1. This CDR3 region has 14 residues. Germline CDR1 reads SGDLS; CDR2 reads YYNGEE. Trimming cost V 3 bases and J 8 bases; bases outside gene matches: 5. The CDR3 DNA reads TGTGCCAGCAGCGCCAGGGGACAGCATTCACCCCTCCACTTT. Protein sequence: CASSARGQHSPLHF.

This clonotype occurred many times. V usage is TRBV29-1 and J usage is TRBJ2-7; possible D gene TRBD1, 6 bases. Germline CDR1 is SQVTM and CDR2 is ANQGSEA. With 3 bases removed from V and 4 bases from J, the gap between germline ends came to 13 bases. The CDR3 loop spans 13 amino acids. Here the CDR3 reads CSVEQGRGYEQYF. Here the CDR3 DNA reads TGCAGCGTTGAGCAGGGGCGAGGTTACGAGCAGTACTTC.

This clonotype appeared many times. The V gene is TRBV6-2 or TRBV6-3, the J gene TRBJ1-6; D uncertain. Germline CDR1 and CDR2: MNHEY and SVGEGT. This CDR3 has 19 residues. Trimming cost V 0 bases and J 3 bases, with 18 bases left between them. CDR3 nucleotide sequence: TGTGCCAGCAGTTACTCGACGACGGCAACCACGGACTATAATTCACCCCTCCACTTT. Protein product: CASSYSTTATTDYNSPLHF.

This chain joins TRBV28 and TRBJ1-2; possibly TRBD1 for D (6 bases). Germline V gene sequence: CDR1 MDHEN, CDR2 SYDVKM. The CDR3 length is 13 residues. Deletions cut 5 bases from V and 8 bases from J, with 15 bases between. The CDR3 protein is CASSGWGAPGYTF. CDR3 bases: TGTGCCAGCAGTGGGTGGGGGGCGCCCGGCTACACCTTC.

This clonotype was detected many times. The gene calls are TRBV5-5 and TRBJ2-2; no reliable D call. Germline values: CDR1 SGHKS, CDR2 YYEKEE (reference sequence). The CDR3 totals 14 residues. Between the trimmed V and J ends, which lost 0 bases and 1 base, there was a span of 4 bases. CDR3 in amino acids: CASSLAMNTGELFF. CDR3 bases: TGTGCCAGCAGCTTGGCCATGAACACCGGGGAGCTGTTTTTT.

This clonotype has ten or more counts. The CDR3 DNA sequence: TGTGCCAGCAGTCCATATCGGGACAGGGTCCACCAAGAGACCCAGTACTTC. Translating gives CASSPYRDRVHQETQYF. The chain couples TRBV27 to TRBJ2-5; TRBD1 aligns across 9 bases. This CDR3 has 17 residues. In germline, CDR1 is MNHEY, CDR2 SMNVEV (reference sequence). V was pared by 5 bases and J by 0 bases, with 10 bases of the junction left unmatched.

The V gene is TRBV20-1, the J gene TRBJ1-2; a possible D gene is TRBD1 (6 bases). Germline loops: CDR1 DFQATT, CDR2 SNEGSKA (reference sequence). V lost 0 bases and J 4 bases, leaving 15 bases between the germline ends. This CDR3 spans 15 amino acids. The CDR3 reads CSARDLAGAFYGYTF. The CDR3 bases are TGCAGTGCTAGAGATTTGGCAGGGGCCTTCTATGGCTACACCTTC.

J is TRBJ1-1 and V is TRBV20-1; no reliable D call. The CDR3 is 14 residues long. Deletions cut 2 bases from V and 0 bases from J, with 10 bases between. Germline lookup yields CDR1 DFQATT and CDR2 SNEGSKA (reference sequence). CDR3 nucleotides: TGCAGTGCTAGACATCACGACCTGAACACTGAAGCTTTCTTT. Protein sequence: CSARHHDLNTEAFF.

This clonotype has at least ten counts. The CDR3 nucleotides read TGCGCCAGCAGCGCCGGGACTTACGAGGAGACCCAGTACTTC. Protein product: CASSAGTYEETQYF. This chain uses TRBV5-1 with TRBJ2-5, with a weak D call TRBD2 (6 bases). V gave up 4 bases and J gave up 5 bases, with 15 bases separating them. This CDR3 region has 14 residues. Germline CDR1 SGHRS, CDR2 YFSETQ.

This clonotype turned up a few times. Given a much more abundant clone one base away, this may be a read error. This chain joins TRBV7-3 and TRBJ1-2, with D unresolved. CDR3 length equals 15 residues. Germline CDR1 SGHTA, CDR2 FQGTGA. The CDR3 DNA sequence: TGTGTCAGCAGCTTTTACATAAGGAATCGAATCGGCTACACCTTC. It is translated as CVSSFYIRNRIGYTF.

In this sample, this clonotype turned up many times. DNA of the CDR3: TGTGCCAGCAGCTTTAATGTGGGGCCGAACACTGAAGCTTTCTTT. Protein: CASSFNVGPNTEAFF. The rearrangement joins TRBV7-3 to TRBJ1-1, with a possible D match to TRBD1 (5 bases). V dropped 3 bases and J dropped 1 base, with 12 bases sitting between them. Germline-derived CDR1 and CDR2 are SGHTA and FQGTGA. The CDR3 length is 15 residues.

This clonotype was found many times. The chain joins TRBV6-4 to TRBJ2-2; no clear D. Trimming stripped 5 bases from V and 2 bases from J, with 18 bases between. This CDR3 region has 17 residues. CDR1 MRHNA and CDR2 SNTAGT come from the germline V gene. As DNA, the CDR3 is TGTGCCAGCAGTACCGTCTTCGGGCCCACAAACACCGGGGAGCTGTTTTTT. Its translation is CASSTVFGPTNTGELFF.

Ten or more counts support this clonotype. The chain joins TRBV6-1 to TRBJ2-7; 7 bases align to TRBD2. There are 11 residues in the CDR3. With V trimmed by 7 bases and J by 6 bases, 3 bases remained unmatched. From germline, CDR1 is MNHNS and CDR2 SASEGT. CDR3 sequence (DNA): TGTGCCAGCACGGGCGGGAGCGAGCAGTACTTC. Its translation: CASTGGSEQYF.

This clonotype has at least ten counts. The CDR3 DNA reads as TGTGCCATCGGTCAGGACAGAAGCAATCAGCCCCAGCATTTT. The encoded protein is CAIGQDRSNQPQHF. This chain joins TRBV10-3 and TRBJ1-5, with D tentatively TRBD1 (6 bases). Germline V gene data show CDR1 as ENHRY and CDR2 as SYGVKD. Deletions cut 8 bases from V and 1 base from J, with 12 bases between. This CDR3 region has 14 residues.

This clonotype was seen only a few times. The rearrangement links TRBV4-2 to TRBJ2-5, with 8 bases identical to TRBD1. The trim removed 1 base at V and 5 bases at J, leaving 6 bases unmatched. Germline V lookup: CDR1 LGHNA, CDR2 YNFKEQ. The CDR3 totals 15 residues. Here the CDR3 reads CASSQAEGQAETQYF. The CDR3 DNA is TGTGCCAGCAGCCAAGCCGAGGGACAGGCCGAGACCCAGTACTTC.

This chain links TRBV5-1 with TRBJ2-4; 9 bases are shared with TRBD2. Germline CDR1 is SGHRS and CDR2 is YFSETQ. V lost 0 bases and J lost 1; bases outside the gene matches: 8. The length of the CDR3 is 18 residues. CDR3 loop: CASSLAPGTSQAKNIQYF. In DNA form, the CDR3 reads TGCGCCAGCAGCTTGGCCCCTGGGACTAGCCAGGCCAAAAACATTCAGTACTTC.

The chain uses TRBV28 and TRBJ2-7; 7 nucleotides align to TRBD1. Germline CDR1 reads MDHEN; CDR2 reads SYDVKM. The CDR3 is 11 residues long. The V and J ends lost 5 bases and 12 bases, in that order; junction bases with no gene match: 7. The CDR3 DNA reads as TGTGCCAGCAGTCTAGGGGGCGGTCCGTACTTC. This encodes CASSLGGGPYF.

V gene TRBV6-1 combines with J gene TRBJ1-6, with 7 bases fitting TRBD1. V lost 1 base and J lost 9; bases outside the gene matches: 6. Per germline, CDR1 MNHNS and CDR2 SASEGT. The CDR3 runs to 15 residues. This chain's CDR3 is CASSEGGRGSSPLHF. CDR3 sequence (DNA): TGTGCCAGCAGTGAAGGCGGCAGGGGGTCTTCACCCCTCCACTTT.

This clonotype was recorded once. The chain combines TRBV30 with TRBJ1-5; 7 bases line up with TRBD1. V lost 1 base, J lost 7 bases, and 4 bases stayed unmatched. Looked up from germline, CDR1 is GTSNPN and CDR2 is SVGIG (reference sequence). The CDR3 is 13 residues long. The CDR3 nucleotides read TGTGCCTGGAGTGGAACAGGGGCGCAGCCCCAGCATTTT. As protein: CAWSGTGAQPQHF.